This TCR beta chain was recovered during a study of CXCR3-negative and CXCR3-positive naive CD8 T cells. General study findings and limits: For CXCR3-positive naive cells, TRB CDR3s were more hydrophobic than those of CXCR3-negative naive cells. Naive subsets had comparable surface CD5; TCR strength was inferred from TRB CDR3 properties. The study found comparably high diversity in both naive subsets and much lower diversity in memory CD8+ cells.

Preparation of TRB cDNA libraries relied on 5' RACE carrying UMI labels. TCRdb re-called the 5' RACE reads, yielding one record per CDR3 amino acid sequence without DNA. The specimen's table records 50,000 to 65,000 distinct CDR3 sequences. As concerns this clonotype: No antigen is known for it.

This CDR3 comprises 14 residues. Germline CDR1 reads MGHDK; CDR2 reads SYGVNS. The sequenced sample was naive CXCR3+ CD8+ T cells from blood. Subset here: CD45RO-CCR7+CD27+CD95- naive CD8+ T cells expressing CXCR3 (TNR3+). This TCR derives from a human donor in good health. Some clones in this sample may be carry-over from other donors' samples. The chain combines TRBV25-1 with TRBJ1-5; TCRdb lists TRBD1, though no DNA is available to test this call. The CDR3 reads CASSEGARNQPQHF.